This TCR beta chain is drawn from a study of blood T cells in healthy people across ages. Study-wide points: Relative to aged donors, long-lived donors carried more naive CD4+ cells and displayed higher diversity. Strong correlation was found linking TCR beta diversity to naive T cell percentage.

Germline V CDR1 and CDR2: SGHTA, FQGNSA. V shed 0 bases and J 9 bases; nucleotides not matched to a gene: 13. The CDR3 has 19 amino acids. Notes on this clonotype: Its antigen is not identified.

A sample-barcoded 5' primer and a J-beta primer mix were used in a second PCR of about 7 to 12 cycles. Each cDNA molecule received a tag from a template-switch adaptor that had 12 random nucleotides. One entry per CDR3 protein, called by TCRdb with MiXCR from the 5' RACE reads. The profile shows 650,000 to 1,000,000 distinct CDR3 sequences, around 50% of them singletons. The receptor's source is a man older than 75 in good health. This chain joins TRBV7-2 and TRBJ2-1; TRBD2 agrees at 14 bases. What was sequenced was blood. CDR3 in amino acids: CASSLAAGRGLAGVPEQFF. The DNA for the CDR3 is TGTGCCAGCAGCTTAGCGGCGGGACGGGGACTAGCGGGAGTCCCTGAGCAGTTCTTC.